These 4 T cell receptor beta chains originate from one sample sequenced in a study of patients and donors after allogeneic stem cell transplantation. TCRdb called the RT-PCR reads again in MiXCR, with one record for every CDR3 protein. Of 920,000 or so distinct CDR3 sequences in the sample, more than 15% were seen once. Sequencing used blood, either unsorted or a sorted T cell fraction (not recorded which). These receptors originate from a human donor who was either an allogeneic HSCT recipient or a stem cell or donor lymphocyte infusion donor (not recorded which). It is not recorded whose cells these are; they may come from a transplant donor.

This clonotype was observed a handful of times. The chain employs TRBV10-3 and TRBJ2-1; D is perhaps TRBD1 (5 bases). The CDR3 extends over 15 amino acids. The germline gives CDR1 ENHRY, CDR2 SYGVKD. V lost 6 bases and J lost 4, with 16 bases in between. This CDR3 reads CAISVKKGPYNEQFF. The DNA for the CDR3 is TGTGCCATCAGCGTAAAAAAGGGGCCTTACAATGAGCAGTTCTTC.

This clonotype was seen a handful of times. This sequence joins TRBV12-3 or TRBV12-4 and TRBJ1-2; TRBD1 is a possible D gene (6 bases). V shed 7 bases and J shed 6 bases, with 15 bases lying between them. The CDR3 loop spans 13 amino acids. This CDR3 is CASTRRGGNGYTF. CDR3 DNA sequence: TGTGCCAGCACCCGTAGGGGGGGCAATGGCTACACCTTC.

The rearrangement joins TRBV9 to TRBJ2-1; 13 bases are shared with TRBD2. Trimming at V came to 3 bases and at J to 8 bases, leaving 5 bases not matched to a gene. CDR3 length: 15 amino acids. CDR1 is SGDLS and CDR2 is YYNGEE in the germline V gene. The CDR3 DNA sequence: TGTGCCAGCAGCGCCGGGACTAGCGGGGTCCATGAGCAGTTCTTC. This encodes CASSAGTSGVHEQFF.

This clonotype was counted at least ten times. This chain uses TRBV10-3 with TRBJ1-2; D gene ambiguous. Per germline, CDR1 ENHRY and CDR2 SYGVKD. V was cut by 6 bases and J by 6 bases, with 14 bases left in between. The length of the CDR3 is 13 residues. The CDR3 loop is CAIRAGHPDGYTF. Here the CDR3 DNA reads TGTGCCATCAGGGCCGGTCACCCCGATGGCTACACCTTC.